A single sample is the source of the 15 T cell receptor beta chains below, sequenced in a study of blood T cell repertoires in COVID-19. This table comes from immunoSEQ multiplex PCR, and its TCRdb copy is limited to in-frame clones, with some not included. This sample has about 100,000 clones; about 90% occur once, and the top ten carry 5% to 7%. Sequencing was performed on peripheral blood. The receptors derive from a man younger than 35 with COVID-19, enrolled during active disease.

This chain uses TRBV28 with TRBJ2-7; TRBD1 is a possible D gene (5 bases). Per the germline V gene, CDR1 is MDHEN and CDR2 is SYDVKM. The length of the CDR3 is 14 residues. V was shortened by 1 base and J by 2 bases, with 9 bases between the two germline ends. CDR3 bases: TGTGCCAGCAGTTTATCACAGGCAGCCTACGAGCAGTACTTC. Residues: CASSLSQAAYEQYF.

The count of this clone is one. The rearrangement links TRBV28 to TRBJ2-5, with 9 bases aligning to TRBD2. V lost 3 bases to trimming and J lost 5 bases; unmatched junction nucleotides: 16. This CDR3 spans 18 amino acids. The germline gives CDR1 MDHEN, CDR2 SYDVKM. CDR3 residues: CASSFQTFPGGRDETQYF. The CDR3 coding sequence is TGTGCCAGCAGTTTCCAAACGTTCCCGGGCGGGAGGGACGAGACCCAGTACTTC.

This chain connects TRBV3-1 (or the pseudogene TRBV3-2) to TRBJ2-2; the match to TRBD2 covers 7 bases. V gave up 1 base and J gave up 3 bases; unmatched junction bases: 5. CDR1 and CDR2 (germline): LGHDT, YNNKEL (reference sequence). The CDR3 has 16 amino acids. CDR3 amino acids: CASSQGRREDTGELFF. DNA for the CDR3: TGTGCCAGCAGCCAAGGTCGACGGGAGGACACCGGGGAGCTGTTTTTT.

The chain links TRBV6-2 or TRBV6-3 to TRBJ2-7; 7 nucleotides match TRBD1. The CDR3 runs to 13 residues. Germline-derived CDR1 and CDR2 are MNHEY and SVGEGT. The V gene end was trimmed by 6 bases and the J gene end by 0 bases; junction bases not matched to a gene: 2. The CDR3 DNA reads as TGTGCCAGCAGCGGACAGGTCTCCTACGAGCAGTACTTC. This encodes CASSGQVSYEQYF.

The J gene is TRBJ1-1, the V gene TRBV6-1, with D unclear. CDR1 is MNHNS, CDR2 SASEGT, per germline. This CDR3 has 15 amino acids. Trimming took off 1 base at V and 0 bases at J, with 9 bases between the two ends. The CDR3 sequence: CASSEGAPMNTEAFF. CDR3 nucleotide sequence: TGTGCCAGCAGTGAAGGCGCACCCATGAACACTGAAGCTTTCTTT.

The V and J genes are TRBV7-8 and TRBJ2-1; D might be TRBD1 (6 bases). V lost 5 bases to trimming and J lost 4 bases, with 18 bases between them. The CDR3 has 16 amino acids. The germline V gene encodes CDR1 SGHVS and CDR2 FQNEAQ. The CDR3 is CASSPKPGTKYNEQFF. The CDR3 DNA reads as TGTGCCAGCAGCCCAAAGCCCGGGACAAAATACAATGAGCAGTTCTTC.

The V and J genes are TRBV13 and TRBJ2-7; 10 bases line up with TRBD2. Germline CDR1 reads PRHDT; CDR2 reads FYEKMQ (reference sequence). The CDR3 runs to 17 residues. Trimming cost V 0 bases and J 1 base; bases outside gene matches: 6. The CDR3 DNA is TGTGCCAGCAGCTTAGGTCTAGCGGGAGTGGGGTCCTACGAGCAGTACTTC. It translates to CASSLGLAGVGSYEQYF. The whole variable domain, remainder taken from reference TRBV13 and TRBJ2-7, is AAGVIQSPRHLIKEKRETATLKCYPIPRHDTVYWYQQGPGQDPQFLISFYEKMQSDKGSIPDRFSAQQFSDYHSELNMSSLELGDSALYFCASSLGLAGVGSYEQYFGPGTRLTVT.

This clone came up once. This sequence joins TRBV24-1 and TRBJ2-7, with D tentatively TRBD1 (5 bases). The CDR3 covers 13 residues. Germline CDR1 is KGHDR and CDR2 is SFDVKD. Trimming stripped 5 bases from V and 1 base from J, with 8 bases between. The CDR3 region has the DNA TGTGCCACCAGTGTCTCAGGGTCCTACGAGCAGTACTTC. Translating it yields CATSVSGSYEQYF.

The rearrangement links TRBV27 to TRBJ2-7; D perhaps matches TRBD1 (5 bases). CDR3 length equals 14 residues. With 2 bases removed from V and 5 bases from J, the gap between germline ends came to 13 bases. CDR1 is MNHEY and CDR2 is SMNVEV in the germline V gene (reference sequence). The CDR3: CASSLLAGKHEQYF. For the CDR3, the DNA is TGTGCCAGCAGTTTACTGGCAGGGAAACACGAGCAGTACTTC.

The chain is built from TRBV7-8 and TRBJ2-7, with D uncertain. V dropped 5 bases and J dropped 2 bases, with 16 bases sitting between them. The CDR3 has 15 amino acids. The V gene's germline CDR1 is SGHVS and CDR2 FQNEAQ. CDR3 sequence (DNA): TGTGCCAGCAGCCAGCTCGCGGCAGTTGCCTACGAGCAGTACTTC. Protein: CASSQLAAVAYEQYF.

This chain connects TRBV27 to TRBJ2-1; maybe TRBD2 (6 bases). V dropped 6 bases and J dropped 4 bases, with 10 bases sitting between them. Germline CDR1 reads MNHEY; CDR2 reads SMNVEV (reference sequence). The length of the CDR3 is 13 residues. This CDR3 is CASRHGGYNEQFF. The CDR3 DNA reads TGTGCCAGCAGACACGGGGGATACAATGAGCAGTTCTTC.

The rearrangement joins TRBV4-3 to TRBJ2-1; TRBD1 matches 7 bases. The V gene's germline CDR1 is LGHNA and CDR2 YSLEER. The CDR3 extends over 13 amino acids. V was clipped by 7 bases and J by 10 bases; unmatched bases: 10. CDR3 sequence reads: CASNQAGTDEQFF. In DNA form, the CDR3 reads TGCGCCAGCAACCAGGCCGGGACAGACGAGCAGTTCTTC.

The genes are TRBV29-1 and TRBJ2-1; D is perhaps TRBD1 (6 bases). Per the germline V gene, CDR1 is SQVTM and CDR2 is ANQGSEA. The CDR3 is 17 residues long. V dropped 8 bases and J dropped 0 bases, with 23 bases sitting between them. CDR3 nucleotide sequence: TGCAGCTCTGGGGGAGCAGGGGCAGGCGGCTCCTACAATGAGCAGTTCTTC. Translated, it gives CSSGGAGAGGSYNEQFF.

The rearrangement joins TRBV4-3 to TRBJ2-3; 11 nucleotides match TRBD2. Germline CDR1 is LGHNA and CDR2 is YSLEER. This CDR3 spans 16 amino acids. V lost 3 bases, J lost 1 base, and 3 bases stayed unmatched. CDR3 sequence (DNA): TGCGCCAGCAGCCATGTACTAGCGGGAGGCACAGATACGCAGTATTTT. It specifies CASSHVLAGGTDTQYF.

This clone was seen a single time. The gene calls are TRBV14 and TRBJ2-5; 7 bases map to TRBD2. The CDR3 runs 18 residues. The V gene's germline CDR1 is SGHDN and CDR2 FVKESK. The J segment lost 2 bases and the V segment lost 3 bases, leaving 15 bases of the junction unmatched. The chain's CDR3 is CASSHHEGRAAGQETQYF. The DNA of the CDR3 is TGTGCCAGCAGCCACCACGAAGGGAGGGCGGCGGGTCAAGAGACCCAGTACTTC.